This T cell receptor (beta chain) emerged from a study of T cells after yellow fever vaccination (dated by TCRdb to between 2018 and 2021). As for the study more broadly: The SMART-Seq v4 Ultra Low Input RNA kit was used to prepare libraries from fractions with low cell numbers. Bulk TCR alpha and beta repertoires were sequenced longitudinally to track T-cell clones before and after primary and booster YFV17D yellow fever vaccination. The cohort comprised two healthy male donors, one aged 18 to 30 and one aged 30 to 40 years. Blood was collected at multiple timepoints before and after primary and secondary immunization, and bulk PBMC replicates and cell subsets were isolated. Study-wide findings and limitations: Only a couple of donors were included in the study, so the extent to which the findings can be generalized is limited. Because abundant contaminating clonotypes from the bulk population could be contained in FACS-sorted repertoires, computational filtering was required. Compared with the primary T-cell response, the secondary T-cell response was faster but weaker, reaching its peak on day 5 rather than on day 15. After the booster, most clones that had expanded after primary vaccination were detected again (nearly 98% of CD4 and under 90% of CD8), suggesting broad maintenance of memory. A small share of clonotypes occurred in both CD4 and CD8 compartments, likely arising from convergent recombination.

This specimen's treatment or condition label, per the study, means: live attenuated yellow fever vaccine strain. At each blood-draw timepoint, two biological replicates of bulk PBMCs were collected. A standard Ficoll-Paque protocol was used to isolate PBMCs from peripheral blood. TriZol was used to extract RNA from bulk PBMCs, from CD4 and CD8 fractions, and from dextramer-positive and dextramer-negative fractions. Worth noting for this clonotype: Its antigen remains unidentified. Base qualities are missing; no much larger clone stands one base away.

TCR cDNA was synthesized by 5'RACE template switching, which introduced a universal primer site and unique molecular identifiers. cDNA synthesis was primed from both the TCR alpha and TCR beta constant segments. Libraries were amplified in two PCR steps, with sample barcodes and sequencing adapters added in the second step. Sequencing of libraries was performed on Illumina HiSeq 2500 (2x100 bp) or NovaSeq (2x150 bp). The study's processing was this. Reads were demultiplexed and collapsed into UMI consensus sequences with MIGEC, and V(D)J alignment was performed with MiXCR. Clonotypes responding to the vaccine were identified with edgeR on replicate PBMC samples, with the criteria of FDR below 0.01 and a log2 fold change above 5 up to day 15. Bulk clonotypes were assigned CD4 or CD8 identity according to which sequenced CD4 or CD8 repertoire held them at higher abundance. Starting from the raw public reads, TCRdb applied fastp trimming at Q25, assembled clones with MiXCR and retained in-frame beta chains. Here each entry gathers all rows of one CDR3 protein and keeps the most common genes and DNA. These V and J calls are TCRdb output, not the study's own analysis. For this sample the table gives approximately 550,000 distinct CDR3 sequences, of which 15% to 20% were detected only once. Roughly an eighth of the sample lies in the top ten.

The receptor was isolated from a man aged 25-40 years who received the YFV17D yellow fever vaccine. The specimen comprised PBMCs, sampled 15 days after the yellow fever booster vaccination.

CDR3 sequence: CASSLFTPPGGSPTDTQYF. The nucleotides read TGTGCCAGCAGCTTGTTCACCCCCCCAGGCGGGAGCCCCACAGATACGCAGTATTTT. Here the chain combines TRBV11-2 and TRBJ2-3; the junction holds 7 bases that match TRBD2. Based on the germline V gene, the CDR1 and CDR2 sequences are SGHAT and FQNNGV. The V end gives up 3 bases and the J end 2 bases, leaving 17 bases in the junction not matched to a gene. Measured from the cysteine to the phenylalanine, the CDR3 is 19 residues long. Of the read, only the CDR3 DNA is kept; its 57 bases are in frame from base 1.